This TCR beta chain was observed in a study of blood T cell repertoires in COVID-19. This CDR3 has 15 residues. The germline V gene encodes CDR1 MNHEY and CDR2 SVGAGI. With V trimmed by 3 bases and J by 6 bases, 6 bases remained unmatched. TCRdb's copy holds only in-frame clones and misses some; the assay was immunoSEQ multiplex PCR. This repertoire shows roughly 300,000 clones, 70% to 90% found once; its top ten account for roughly 4%. Material: PBMCs or T cells enriched from blood (not recorded which). The sequence derives from a man aged 25-40 years who had recovered from COVID-19. The chain uses TRBV6-5 and TRBJ2-1, with 9 bases matching TRBD1. The CDR3 sequence is CASSYRGTGPNEQFF. The CDR3, as DNA: TGTGCCAGCAGTTATCGCGGGACAGGGCCCAATGAGCAGTTCTTC.